This TCR beta chain derives from a study of cytomegalovirus exposure and HLA in healthy donors. With regard to this clone: Its antigen is currently unknown.

Primers for the PCR totalled 60 Vbeta and 13 Jbeta. TCRdb keeps only in-frame clones here, not all; method: immunoSEQ multiplex PCR. The table lists approximately 170,000 clones, about 84% of them singletons. Germline lookup yields CDR1 MNHEY and CDR2 SMNVEV (reference sequence). V dropped 1 base and J dropped 7; count of bases not matched to a gene: 8. The CDR3 runs 16 residues. Study-level results: Overall, about 160 TCR beta chains were annotated as cytomegalovirus-associated. It was taken for granted in presence/absence analyses that sequencing depth across donors was roughly uniform. Later analysis showed most CMV-associated TCR beta chains appearing HLA-restricted. Reported results showed that the classifier diagnosed cytomegalovirus status with high specificity and sensitivity.

The sequencing input was PBMCs. V gene TRBV27 combines with J gene TRBJ2-1; 9 bases map to TRBD2. This clonotype was obtained from a man aged 45-60 years in good health and CMV-seropositive. The CDR3 is CASSLFRLAGFNEQFF. The CDR3 DNA follows: TGTGCCAGCAGTTTATTCCGGCTAGCGGGGTTTAATGAGCAGTTCTTC.